The rows below give T cell receptor beta chains drawn from one sample of a study of cytomegalovirus exposure and HLA in healthy donors. Data came from immunoSEQ multiplex PCR; TCRdb stores just in-frame clones and leaves some out. Found here are 70,000 to 80,000 clones, roughly four fifths of them singletons; the top ten hold 1.9%. Sample: PBMCs. The receptor set was obtained from a man between 18 and 29 years old in good health and CMV-seronegative. Each CDR3 is given with its conserved first and last residue. A D gene is named only where the DNA matches it firmly. Rows give clone size only sometimes, using once, few, many, or a class for an expanded clone.

J gene: TRBJ1-4
D gene: TRBD1
clone size: NA
V gene: TRBV6-5
CDR3 protein: CATMLRGAGEKLFF
CDR3 DNA: TGTGCCACCATGCTCAGGGGGGCAGGGGAAAAACTGTTTTTT

J gene: TRBJ2-1
D gene: NA
clone size: NA
V gene: TRBV5-1
CDR3 protein: CASSLIGGSEQFF
CDR3 DNA: TGCGCCAGCAGCTTAATTGGGGGGAGTGAGCAGTTCTTC

J gene: TRBJ2-5
D gene: NA
clone size: NA
V gene: TRBV19
CDR3 protein: CASSITHRFQETQYF
CDR3 DNA: TGTGCCAGTAGTATTACTCACCGCTTCCAAGAGACCCAGTACTTC

J gene: TRBJ1-5
D gene: NA
clone size: NA
V gene: TRBV28
CDR3 protein: CASSLSRGHRNQPQHF
CDR3 DNA: TGTGCCAGCAGTTTATCTAGGGGCCATAGGAATCAGCCCCAGCATTTT

J gene: TRBJ1-6
D gene: TRBD1
clone size: NA
V gene: TRBV14
CDR3 protein: CASSLYGTGYSPLHF
CDR3 DNA: TGTGCCAGCAGCCTCTACGGGACAGGGTATTCACCCCTCCACTTT

J gene: TRBJ1-3
D gene: TRBD1
clone size: NA
V gene: TRBV7-8
CDR3 protein: CASSRSRQGFSGNTIYF
CDR3 DNA: TGTGCCAGCAGCCGAAGTAGACAGGGATTCTCTGGAAACACCATATATTTT

J gene: TRBJ2-1
D gene: TRBD2
clone size: NA
V gene: TRBV28
CDR3 protein: CASSSWDYRGYNEQFF
CDR3 DNA: TGTGCCAGCAGTTCCTGGGACTATCGGGGGTACAATGAGCAGTTCTTC

J gene: TRBJ1-5
D gene: TRBD1
clone size: NA
V gene: TRBV13
CDR3 protein: CASSYRQGNGQPQHF
CDR3 DNA: TGTGCCAGCAGCTATCGACAGGGGAATGGTCAGCCCCAGCATTTT

J gene: TRBJ2-7
D gene: TRBD2
clone size: NA
V gene: TRBV5-4
CDR3 protein: CASSFGTSGIYEQYF
CDR3 DNA: TGTGCCAGCAGCTTCGGGACTAGCGGGATTTACGAGCAGTACTTC

J gene: TRBJ2-1
D gene: NA
clone size: NA
V gene: TRBV29-1
CDR3 protein: CSVFGGLNEQFF
CDR3 DNA: TGCAGCGTCTTCGGGGGGCTCAATGAGCAGTTCTTC

J gene: TRBJ2-7
D gene: TRBD2
clone size: NA
V gene: TRBV28
CDR3 protein: CASSPIIPSGTYEQYF
CDR3 DNA: TGTGCCAGCAGTCCGATCATCCCTAGCGGAACCTACGAGCAGTACTTC

J gene: TRBJ2-3
D gene: NA
clone size: few
V gene: TRBV6-1
CDR3 protein: CATPSLAGYTQYF
CDR3 DNA: TGTGCCACCCCTAGTCTAGCCGGCTATACGCAGTATTTT

J gene: TRBJ2-7
D gene: TRBD2
clone size: NA
V gene: TRBV14
CDR3 protein: CASSQRFGGASEQYF
CDR3 DNA: TGTGCCAGCAGCCAAAGGTTCGGGGGGGCCTCCGAGCAGTACTTC

J gene: TRBJ1-5
D gene: NA
clone size: NA
V gene: TRBV6-6
CDR3 protein: CASSYPGGGQPQHF
CDR3 DNA: TGTGCCAGCAGTTACCCCGGGGGGGGTCAGCCCCAGCATTTT

J gene: TRBJ2-7
D gene: NA
clone size: NA
V gene: TRBV11-2
CDR3 protein: CASSYRVVEQYF
CDR3 DNA: TGTGCCAGCAGCTACAGGGTAGTCGAGCAGTACTTC

J gene: TRBJ2-5
D gene: TRBD2
clone size: once
V gene: TRBV7-9
CDR3 protein: CASSLPGLADQETQYF
CDR3 DNA: TGTGCCAGCAGTTTGCCCGGGCTAGCGGACCAAGAGACCCAGTACTTC

J gene: TRBJ1-1
D gene: NA
clone size: few
V gene: TRBV20-1
CDR3 protein: CSARDETEAFF
CDR3 DNA: TGCAGTGCTAGAGATGAGACTGAAGCTTTCTTT

J gene: TRBJ2-7
D gene: TRBD1
clone size: NA
V gene: TRBV4-1
CDR3 protein: CASSQQQGDEQYF
CDR3 DNA: TGCGCCAGCAGCCAACAACAGGGGGACGAGCAGTACTTC

J gene: TRBJ2-3
D gene: NA
clone size: NA
V gene: TRBV29-1
CDR3 protein: CSVTDTLTRTDTQYF
CDR3 DNA: TGCAGCGTCACGGACACCCTGACTCGCACAGATACGCAGTATTTT

J gene: TRBJ2-7
D gene: TRBD2
clone size: NA
V gene: TRBV6-5
CDR3 protein: CASSYSSSGRDYEQYF
CDR3 DNA: TGTGCCAGCAGTTACTCTTCTAGCGGGAGGGACTACGAGCAGTACTTC

J gene: TRBJ2-7
D gene: TRBD2
clone size: once
V gene: TRBV10-3
CDR3 protein: CATRGLVDEQYF
CDR3 DNA: TGTGCCACTAGAGGACTAGTCGACGAGCAGTACTTC

J gene: TRBJ2-1
D gene: TRBD2
clone size: NA
V gene: TRBV9
CDR3 protein: CASSANRGLAGLDEQFF
CDR3 DNA: TGTGCCAGCAGCGCCAATCGAGGGCTAGCGGGACTCGATGAGCAGTTCTTC